This TCR beta chain was recovered during a study of shared clonotypes between healthy human individuals. Study observations and caveats: Around 5.4% of naive CD4 clonotypes were common to a few donors. The four-donor shared clonotypes exceeded non-shared clonotypes in generation probability, with non-shared ones scoring lower. What naive subsets generally showed was a larger estimated richness than memory subsets showed.

CDR1 SGHNT and CDR2 YYREEE come from the germline V gene (reference sequence). This CDR3 has 15 amino acids. Deletions cut 0 bases from V and 7 bases from J, with 16 bases between. About this clone itself: Its specificity is not known.

Libraries were prepared by immunoSEQ multiplex PCR; TCRdb keeps only in-frame clonotypes and omits some of them. The top ten hold 0.3% to 0.45% of the sample, which has about 2.3 million clones, 85% to 95% seen once. J is TRBJ2-5 and V is TRBV5-4, with TRBD2 as a possible D gene (6 bases). The sequenced sample consisted of naive CD4+ T cells from PBMCs. Stated subset: CD45RA+ positively selected. The receptor's source is a man between 18 and 35 years old in good health. Some clones in this sample may be carry-over from other donors' samples. CDR3: CASSLGEGLPGTQYF. Here the CDR3 DNA reads TGTGCCAGCAGCTTGGGAGAGGGACTCCCGGGGACCCAGTACTTC.